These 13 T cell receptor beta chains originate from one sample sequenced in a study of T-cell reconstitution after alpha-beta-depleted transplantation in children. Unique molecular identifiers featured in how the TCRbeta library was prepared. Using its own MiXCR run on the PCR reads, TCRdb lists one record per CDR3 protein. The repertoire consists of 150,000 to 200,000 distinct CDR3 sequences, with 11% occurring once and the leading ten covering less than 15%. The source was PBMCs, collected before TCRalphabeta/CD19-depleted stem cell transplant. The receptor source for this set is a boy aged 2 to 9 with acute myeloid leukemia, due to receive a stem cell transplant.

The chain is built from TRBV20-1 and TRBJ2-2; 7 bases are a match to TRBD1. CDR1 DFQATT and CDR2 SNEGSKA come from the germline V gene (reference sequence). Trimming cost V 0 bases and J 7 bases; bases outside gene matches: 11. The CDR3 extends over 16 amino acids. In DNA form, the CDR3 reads TGCAGTGCTAGAGAGGACCCCGGGACAGTGAACGGGGAGCTGTTTTTT. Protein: CSAREDPGTVNGELFF.

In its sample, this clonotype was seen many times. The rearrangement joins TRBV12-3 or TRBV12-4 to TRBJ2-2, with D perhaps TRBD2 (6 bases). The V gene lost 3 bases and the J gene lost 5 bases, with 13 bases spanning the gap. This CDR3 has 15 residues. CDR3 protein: CASSFGRGGTGELFF. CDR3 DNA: TGTGCCAGCAGTTTCGGGCGGGGCGGGACCGGGGAGCTGTTTTTT.

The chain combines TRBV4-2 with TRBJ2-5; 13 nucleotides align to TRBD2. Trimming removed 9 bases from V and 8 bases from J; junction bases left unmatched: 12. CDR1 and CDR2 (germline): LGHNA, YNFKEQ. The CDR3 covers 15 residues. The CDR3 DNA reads TGTGCCAGTGGACTAGCGGGGGAAGTAGCGGACACCCAGTACTTC. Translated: CASGLAGEVADTQYF.

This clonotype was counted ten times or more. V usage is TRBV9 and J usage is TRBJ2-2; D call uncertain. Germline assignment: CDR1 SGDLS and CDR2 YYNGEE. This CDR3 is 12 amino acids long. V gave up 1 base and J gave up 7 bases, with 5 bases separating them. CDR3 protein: CASSVFGGELFF. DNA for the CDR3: TGTGCCAGCAGCGTATTCGGCGGGGAGCTGTTTTTT.

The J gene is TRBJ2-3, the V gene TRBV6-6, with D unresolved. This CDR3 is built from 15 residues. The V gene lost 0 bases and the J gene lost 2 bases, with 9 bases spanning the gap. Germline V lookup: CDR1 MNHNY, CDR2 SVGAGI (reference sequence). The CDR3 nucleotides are TGTGCCAGCAGTTACTCGGGGATTCTCACAGATACGCAGTATTTT. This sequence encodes CASSYSGILTDTQYF.

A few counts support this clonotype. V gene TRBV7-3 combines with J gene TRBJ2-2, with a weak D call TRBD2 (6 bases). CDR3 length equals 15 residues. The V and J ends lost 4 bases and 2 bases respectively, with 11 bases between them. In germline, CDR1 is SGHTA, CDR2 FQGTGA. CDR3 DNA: TGTGCCAGCAGCTCACTAGCTCCCAACACCGGGGAGCTGTTTTTT. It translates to CASSSLAPNTGELFF.

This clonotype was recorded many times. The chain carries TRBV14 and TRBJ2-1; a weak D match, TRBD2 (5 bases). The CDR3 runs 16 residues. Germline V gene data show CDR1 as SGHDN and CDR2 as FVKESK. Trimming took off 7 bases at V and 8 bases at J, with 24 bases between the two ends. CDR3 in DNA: TGTGCCAGCAACCCCGTGCCTAGCCTCGAATACGATGAGCAGTTCTTC. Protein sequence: CASNPVPSLEYDEQFF.

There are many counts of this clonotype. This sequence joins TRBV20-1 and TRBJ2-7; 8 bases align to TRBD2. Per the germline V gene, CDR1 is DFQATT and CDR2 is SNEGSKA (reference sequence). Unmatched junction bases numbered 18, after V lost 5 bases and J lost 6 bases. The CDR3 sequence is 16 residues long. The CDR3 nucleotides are TGCAGTGCTCCCCCGTCTCGCGGGACTAGAATTCTCGAGCAGTACTTC. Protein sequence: CSAPPSRGTRILEQYF.

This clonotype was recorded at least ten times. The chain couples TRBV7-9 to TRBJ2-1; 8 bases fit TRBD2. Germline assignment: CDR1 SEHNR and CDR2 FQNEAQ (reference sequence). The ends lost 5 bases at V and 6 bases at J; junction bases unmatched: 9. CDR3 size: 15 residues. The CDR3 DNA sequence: TGTGCCAGCAGCCCGAGCGGGAGTATCCGCAATGAGCAGTTCTTC. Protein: CASSPSGSIRNEQFF.

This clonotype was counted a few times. CDR3 protein: CASNPTGGNQPQHF. The CDR3 DNA follows: TGTGCCAGTAACCCGACAGGGGGCAATCAGCCCCAGCATTTT. The J gene is TRBJ1-5, the V gene TRBV19, with 8 bases that match TRBD1. The CDR3 is made up of 14 amino acids. After removal of 7 bases from V and 2 bases from J, the junction contained 4 bases not matched to a gene. Germline V lookup: CDR1 LNHDA, CDR2 SQIVND (reference sequence).

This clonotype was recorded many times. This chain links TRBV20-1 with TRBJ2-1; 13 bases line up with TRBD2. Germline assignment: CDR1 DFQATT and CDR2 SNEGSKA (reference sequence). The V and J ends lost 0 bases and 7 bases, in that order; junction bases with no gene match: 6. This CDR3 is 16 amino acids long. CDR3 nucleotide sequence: TGCAGTGCTAGAGACCGCGGACTAGCGGGAGATAATGAGCAGTTCTTC. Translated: CSARDRGLAGDNEQFF.

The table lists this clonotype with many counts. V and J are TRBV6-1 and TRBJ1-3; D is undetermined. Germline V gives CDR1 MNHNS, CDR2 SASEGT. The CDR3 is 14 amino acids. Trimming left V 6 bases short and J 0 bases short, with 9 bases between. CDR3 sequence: CASRPASSGNTIYF. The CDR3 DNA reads TGTGCCAGCAGGCCGGCGAGCTCTGGAAACACCATATATTTT.

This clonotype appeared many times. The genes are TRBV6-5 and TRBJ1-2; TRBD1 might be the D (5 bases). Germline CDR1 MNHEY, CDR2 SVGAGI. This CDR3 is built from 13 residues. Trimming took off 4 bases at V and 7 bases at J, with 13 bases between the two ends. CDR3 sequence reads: CASSSVQGSGYTF. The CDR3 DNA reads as TGTGCCAGCAGTTCTGTCCAGGGAAGTGGCTACACCTTC.